Here is one T cell receptor beta chain with its context. Its matching antigen is unknown. The germline gives CDR1 SGHTA, CDR2 FQGNSA. V shed 4 bases, J shed 1 base, and the junction held 6 bases outside the gene matches. The CDR3 loop spans 15 amino acids. Via MiXCR, TCRdb re-called the 5' RACE reads, giving one row per CDR3 protein. The table records roughly 520,000 distinct CDR3 sequences, about a fifth of them present only once. The entry originates in a study of T cells after yellow fever vaccination. Overall study context: Those fractions that held only low numbers of cells were prepared using the SMART-Seq v4 Ultra Low Input RNA kit. The study, taken as a whole, reports: A secondary response was less intense yet reached its peak sooner, at day 5 versus 15. Post-booster reappearance was seen for most primary-vaccination clones (just under 97% CD4, around 88% CD8). Clonotypes appearing in both CD4 and CD8 compartments existed, and their share was small.

The TCR sequence derives from a man aged 18 to 30 who received the YFV17D yellow fever vaccine. The chain joins TRBV7-2 to TRBJ1-1, with 7 positions matching TRBD1. The material sequenced was PBMCs, taken roughly 20 days after the first yellow fever vaccination. CDR3 in amino acids: CASSYIGGANTEAFF. In DNA, the CDR3 is TGTGCCAGCAGCTATATAGGGGGCGCGAACACTGAAGCTTTCTTT.